Below are 5 T cell receptor beta chains sequenced from a single sample in a study of blood T cell repertoires in COVID-19. Repertoires were generated with immunoSEQ multiplex PCR, while TCRdb's copy carries only in-frame clones and drops some. The data contain some 110,000 clones, about 89% of them singletons. The sequenced sample was peripheral blood. The source of these receptors is a man aged 35-49 years with acute or convalescent COVID-19.

This chain uses TRBV3-1 (or the pseudogene TRBV3-2) with TRBJ2-5; D not certain. CDR1 LGHDT and CDR2 YNNKEL come from the germline V gene (reference sequence). This CDR3 contains 13 residues. Trimming left V 3 bases short and J 1 base short, with 6 bases between. CDR3 in amino acids: CASSQNGQETQYF. As DNA, the CDR3 is TGTGCCAGCAGCCAGAACGGCCAAGAGACCCAGTACTTC.

The rearrangement uses TRBV7-9 and TRBJ2-2, with TRBD2 matching 9 bases. With 5 bases clipped from V and 2 bases from J, the junction kept 6 bases outside the gene matches. CDR1 is SEHNR, CDR2 FQNEAQ, per germline (reference sequence). The CDR3 totals 16 residues. CDR3 nucleotides: TGTGCCAGCAGCCTTTCCGGGACTAGCAACACCGGGGAGCTGTTTTTT. It codes for CASSLSGTSNTGELFF.

This chain connects TRBV6-5 to TRBJ2-7; TRBD2 aligns across 7 bases. Trimming took 6 bases from V and 1 from J; bases not matched to a gene: 3. The CDR3 sequence is 13 residues long. Germline CDR1 reads MNHEY; CDR2 reads SVGAGI. The CDR3 coding sequence is TGTGCCAGCAGAGGACTAGGTTCCTACGAGCAGTACTTC. This sequence encodes CASRGLGSYEQYF.

This chain connects TRBV13 to TRBJ2-6, with D uncertain. The CDR3 covers 16 residues. V lost 1 base to trimming and J lost 3 bases, with 10 bases between them. Germline-derived CDR1 and CDR2 are PRHDT and FYEKMQ (reference sequence). For the CDR3, the DNA is TGTGCCAGCAGCTTAGCCCCCTTTGTTGGGGCCAACGTCCTGACTTTC. It specifies CASSLAPFVGANVLTF.

This sequence joins TRBV18 and TRBJ1-2, with 12 bases fitting TRBD1. The CDR3 has 15 amino acids. Trimming cost V 4 bases and J 5 bases; bases outside gene matches: 5. The germline V gene has CDR1 KGHSH and CDR2 LQKENI. The CDR3 region has the DNA TGTGCCAGCTCACTGGGACAGGGGGCGGATTATGGCTACACCTTC. Translated, it gives CASSLGQGADYGYTF.